The TCR beta chain under discussion was sequenced for a study of Ad26.COV2.S vaccination and SARS-CoV-2 variants (dated by TCRdb to about 2021). Regarding the study in general: Donors in the vaccine arm were drawn from COV1001, a multicentre, randomized, double-blind, placebo-controlled phase I-IIa trial testing Ad26.COV2.S in healthy adults. Ad26.COV2.S was administered intramuscularly at 5 x 10^10 or 1 x 10^11 viral particles, either as a single shot or as two shots given 56 days apart. TCRbeta repertoire sequencing was used to assess the specificity and breadth of SARS-CoV-2-reactive T cell receptors after Ad26.COV2.S vaccination. The TCR-sequenced set comprised approximately 32 samples: approximately 20 Ad26.COV2.S vaccine recipients, 5 placebo recipients and 8 SARS-CoV-2 convalescent individuals. Trial participants were randomized into five groups of five: low-dose or high-dose Ad26.COV2.S given once or twice, or placebo on both occasions. Blinding of investigators to trial group allocation was maintained during experiments and outcome assessment.

Summary of the overall study and its limitations: According to the authors, total T cell responses may have been underestimated by the TCR breadth and depth analyses. After vaccination, spike-specific CD8+ and CD4+ T cell responses were reported to show substantial breadth. Higher spike-specific TCR breadth was observed in Ad26.COV2.S recipients than in placebo recipients (P = 0.0014). Vaccine and placebo recipients had comparable non-spike TCR breadth, which fits with the vaccine containing only spike. The study was not powered to compare responses between vaccine doses or regimens.

The treatment or condition label, as the study defines it: about 20 received Ad26.COV2.S at low or high dose, single or two shots; about 5 received placebo; per-sample allocation not given. For vaccine and placebo recipients, repertoires were sequenced using samples collected on day 63 after the first injection. Between 29 July and 7 August 2020, Cohort 1b enrolled about 27 adults aged 18-55 years at one site in Boston, USA. As a vaccine, Ad26.COV2.S was a replication-incompetent adenovirus type 26 vector that expressed a prefusion-stabilized SARS-CoV-2 spike protein derived from the original Wuhan strain. In regard to this clone: Its target antigen remains unknown. There are no base qualities to consult, and no much larger clone falls within one base.

CDR1 and CDR2 (SGHRS, YFSETQ) derive from the germline V gene. The CDR3 runs 15 amino acids, cysteine and phenylalanine included. Here the CDR3 DNA is all that survives: 45 bases in frame from base 1. V and J lose 5 bases and 7 bases, and a span of 19 bases separates them. The immunoSEQ Assay was used to sequence TCRbeta CDR3 regions. After extraction, genomic DNA underwent amplification by bias-controlled multiplex PCR, followed by high-throughput sequencing. In the original analysis: Collapsing and filtering of sequences were performed to quantify the absolute abundance of each unique TCRbeta CDR3 region. T cell fraction was estimated by normalization of TCRbeta template counts to usable DNA, with usable DNA being measured through amplification of reference genes present in all nucleated cells. Repertoire TCRs were annotated as SARS-CoV-2-specific by exact matching of V gene, CDR3 amino acid sequence and J gene to a known reactive TCR set. The reference SARS-CoV-2 TCR set came from MIRA and was filtered for enrichment in COVID-19-positive ImmuneCODE repertoires, removing public or cross-reactive TCRs. Based on the MIRA antigens, annotated TCRs were further analysed at the level of specific ORF or position within ORF. Breadth was defined as annotated unique rearrangements over total unique productive rearrangements; depth was the summed frequency of those rearrangements. Two-sided Wilcoxon rank-sum tests were applied when comparing TCR breadth between groups. TCRdb's version of the immuneACCESS table is confined to in-frame rearrangements and falls short of the full clone set. An unresolved V gene accounts for under half of the shortfall where checked; the remainder is of unknown origin. The V and J calls and the clone size are those of that table, but D and trimming were determined from the DNA. This sample holds about 680,000 clones; 89% were observed only once. The top ten hold around 1.5% of the sample.

The sequences come from peripheral blood, collected in a trial of Ad26.COV2.S vaccine versus placebo. The V gene is TRBV5-1 and the J gene is TRBJ2-1; the D gene could be TRBD1 or TRBD2, each one agreeing over 5 bases. The TCR comes from a person between 18 and 65 years old who received the Ad26.COV2.S COVID-19 vaccine or a placebo. The CDR3 sequence is CASRYRDETFNEQFF. The DNA sequence follows: TGCGCCAGCAGATACCGGGACGAGACTTTTAATGAGCAGTTCTTC.